This T cell receptor beta chain was recovered during a study of T-cell reconstitution after alpha-beta-depleted transplantation in children. This clonotype occurred many times. Antigen specificity is unknown. CDR1 is SQVTM and CDR2 is ANQGSEA in the germline V gene. V lost 5 bases, J lost 9 bases, and 22 bases lay in between. This CDR3 is built from 15 residues. Findings of the study overall: For some patients, TCRbeta diversity was high at day 60 because of recipient T cells and thymic progenitors that survived. When one year had passed after transplant, most T-cell counts and diversity came from newly produced T cells.

Unique molecular identifiers featured in how the TCRbeta library was prepared. One entry per CDR3 protein results from TCRdb running MiXCR on the PCR reads. The sample lists around 190,000 distinct CDR3 sequences, 6.6% occurring once. The chain employs TRBV29-1 and TRBJ2-2; the D gene is possibly TRBD2 (6 bases). This TCR was recovered from a boy aged 2 to 10 with acute lymphoblastic leukemia, due to receive a stem cell transplant. The material was PBMCs, obtained before TCRalphabeta/CD19-depleted stem cell transplant. In DNA, the CDR3 is TGCAGCGTTTTATCGGGGTCTAGCGAGTCCCGGGAGCTGTTTTTT. Translation: CSVLSGSSESRELFF.